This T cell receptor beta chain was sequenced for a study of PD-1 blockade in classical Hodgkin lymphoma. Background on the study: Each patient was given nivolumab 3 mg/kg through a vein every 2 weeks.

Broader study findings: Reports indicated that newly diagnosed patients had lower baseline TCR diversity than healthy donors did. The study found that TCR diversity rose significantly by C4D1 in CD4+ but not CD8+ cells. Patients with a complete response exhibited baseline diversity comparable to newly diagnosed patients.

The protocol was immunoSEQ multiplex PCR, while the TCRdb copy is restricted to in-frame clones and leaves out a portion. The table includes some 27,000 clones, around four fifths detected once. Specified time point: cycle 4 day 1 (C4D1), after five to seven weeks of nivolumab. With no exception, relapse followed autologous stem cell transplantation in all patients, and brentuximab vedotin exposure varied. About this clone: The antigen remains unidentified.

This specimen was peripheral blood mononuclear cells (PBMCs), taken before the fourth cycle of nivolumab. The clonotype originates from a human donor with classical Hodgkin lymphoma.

Here the CDR3 DNA reads TGTGCCACCATACCGACGCGATATGGGGCCAACGTCCTGACTTTC. Protein sequence: CATIPTRYGANVLTF. This chain uses TRBV6-5 with TRBJ2-6; D is unclear. Trimming stripped 10 bases from V and 3 bases from J, with 16 bases between. The CDR3 sequence is 15 residues long. The germline CDR1 and CDR2 sequences are MNHEY and SVGAGI.